This record covers a single T cell receptor beta chain. Deep-level running was used for the assay. Authors' methods: ImmunoSEQ junction-only sequences lacked quality scores, so their filtering differed. Generated by immunoSEQ multiplex PCR, the TCRdb table keeps only in-frame clones and is missing some. That table is the source of V, J and clone size, and D and trimming were worked out from the DNA. Among fewer than 2.5 million clones listed, over 85% were seen once. Recent vaccinations or acute infections were absent in the healthy HIV-negative adult donors. Naive CD45RA+ and memory CD45RA-negative subsets were split from CD4+ cells. The V and J ends lost 7 bases and 4 bases respectively, with 8 bases between them. The CDR3 has 12 amino acids. Germline loops: CDR1 MDHEN, CDR2 SYDVKM. This record comes from a study of shared clonotypes between healthy human individuals.

The sample was naive CD4+ T cells from PBMCs. Subset: CD45RA+ positively selected. The sequence was obtained from a young man in good health. Some clones in this sample may be carry-over from other donors' samples. The chain employs TRBV28 and TRBJ2-1, with unresolved D. The CDR3 spells CASTAPYNEQFF. In DNA, the CDR3 is TGTGCCAGCACGGCCCCGTACAATGAGCAGTTCTTC.